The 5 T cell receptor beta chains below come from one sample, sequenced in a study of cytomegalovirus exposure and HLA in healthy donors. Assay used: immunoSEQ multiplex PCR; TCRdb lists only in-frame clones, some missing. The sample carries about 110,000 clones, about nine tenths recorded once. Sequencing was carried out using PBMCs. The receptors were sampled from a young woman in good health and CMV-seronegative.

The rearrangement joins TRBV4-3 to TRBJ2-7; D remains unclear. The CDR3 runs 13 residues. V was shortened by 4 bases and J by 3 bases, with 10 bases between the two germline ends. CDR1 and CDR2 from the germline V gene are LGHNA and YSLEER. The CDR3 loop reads CASSPGRNYEQYF. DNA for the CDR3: TGCGCCAGCAGCCCTGGCAGAAACTACGAGCAGTACTTC.

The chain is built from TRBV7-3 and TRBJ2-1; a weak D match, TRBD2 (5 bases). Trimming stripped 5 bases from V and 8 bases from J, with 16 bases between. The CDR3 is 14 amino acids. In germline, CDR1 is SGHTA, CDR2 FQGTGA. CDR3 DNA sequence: TGTGCCAGCAGCCCCCCCGGGGTTGGCCATGAGCAGTTCTTC. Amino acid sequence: CASSPPGVGHEQFF.

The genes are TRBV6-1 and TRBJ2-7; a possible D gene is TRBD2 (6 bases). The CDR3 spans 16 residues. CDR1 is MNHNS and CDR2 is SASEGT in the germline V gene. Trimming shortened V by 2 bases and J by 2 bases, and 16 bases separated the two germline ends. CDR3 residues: CASSEIAGLGTYEQYF. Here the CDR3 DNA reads TGTGCCAGCAGTGAAATCGCGGGACTGGGGACCTACGAGCAGTACTTC.

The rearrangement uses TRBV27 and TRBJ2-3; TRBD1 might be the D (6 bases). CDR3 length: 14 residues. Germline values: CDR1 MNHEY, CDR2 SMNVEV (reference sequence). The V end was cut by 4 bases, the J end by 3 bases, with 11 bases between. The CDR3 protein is CASSWGRGTDTQYF. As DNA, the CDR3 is TGTGCCAGCAGTTGGGGCAGGGGTACAGATACGCAGTATTTT.

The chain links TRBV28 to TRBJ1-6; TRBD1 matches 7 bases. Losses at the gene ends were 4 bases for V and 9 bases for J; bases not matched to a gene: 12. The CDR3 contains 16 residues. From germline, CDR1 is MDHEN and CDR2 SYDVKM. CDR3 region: CASSSHRDSVISPLHF. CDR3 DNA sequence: TGTGCCAGCAGTTCACACCGGGACAGCGTTATTTCACCCCTCCACTTT. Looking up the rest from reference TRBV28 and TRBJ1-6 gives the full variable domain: DVKVTQSSRYLVKRTGEKVFLECVQDMDHENMFWYRQDPGLGLRLIYFSYDVKMKEKGDIPEGYSVSREKKERFSLILESASTNQTSMYLCASSSHRDSVISPLHFGNGTRLTVT.